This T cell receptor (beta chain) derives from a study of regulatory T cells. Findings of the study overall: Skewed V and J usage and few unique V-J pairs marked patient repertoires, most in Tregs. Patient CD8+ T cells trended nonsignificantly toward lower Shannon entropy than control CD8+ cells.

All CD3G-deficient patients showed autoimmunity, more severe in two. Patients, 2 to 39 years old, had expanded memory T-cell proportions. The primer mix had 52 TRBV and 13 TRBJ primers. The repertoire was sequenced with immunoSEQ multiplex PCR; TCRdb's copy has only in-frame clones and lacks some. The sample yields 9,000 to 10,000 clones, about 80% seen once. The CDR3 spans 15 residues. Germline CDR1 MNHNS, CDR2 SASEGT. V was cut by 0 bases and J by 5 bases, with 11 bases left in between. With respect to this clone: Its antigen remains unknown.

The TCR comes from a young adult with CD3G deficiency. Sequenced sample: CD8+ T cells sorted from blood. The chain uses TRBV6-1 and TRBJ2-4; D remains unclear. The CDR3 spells CASSEAPGGQNIQYF. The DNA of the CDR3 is TGTGCCAGCAGTGAAGCGCCGGGCGGCCAAAACATTCAGTACTTC.